Listed here are 3 T cell receptor beta chains from one sample, sequenced in a study of shared clonotypes between healthy human individuals (dated by TCRdb to 2019 to 2021). The library was made by the immunoSEQ multiplex PCR assay. In its TCRdb copy, this immuneACCESS table keeps in-frame sequences only and misses some clones. Where compared with another copy, unresolved V genes explain less than half of these, and the others have no known cause. A total of about 490,000 clones appear in this sample, 79% of them only once. The ten largest clones add up to approximately 12% of the sample. The specimen sequenced was PBMCs. These receptors were obtained from a woman between 40 and 55 years old in good health. Some clones in this sample may be carry-over from other donors' samples.

The genes are TRBV4-1 and TRBJ2-1; D remains unclear. The CDR3 has 14 amino acids. V dropped 4 bases and J dropped 7 bases, with 14 bases sitting between them. Germline V gene lookup returns CDR1 MGHRA and CDR2 YSYEKL. The CDR3 loop reads CASSRVKTLNEQFF. CDR3 DNA: TGCGCCAGCAGCCGAGTGAAGACGCTAAATGAGCAGTTCTTC.

V is TRBV18 and J is TRBJ2-1; D gene uncertain. Between the trimmed V and J ends, which lost 6 bases and 5 bases, there was a span of 17 bases. Germline lookup yields CDR1 KGHSH and CDR2 LQKENI. CDR3 length equals 15 residues. CDR3 protein: CASSTSAGLDNEQFF. In DNA, the CDR3 is TGTGCCAGCTCTACCTCGGCCGGTTTGGACAATGAGCAGTTCTTC.

This chain joins TRBV28 and TRBJ1-5, with 10 bases lining up with TRBD1. The J segment lost 2 bases and the V segment lost 6 bases, leaving 13 bases of the junction unmatched. There are 18 residues in the CDR3. Germline CDR1 MDHEN, CDR2 SYDVKM. The CDR3 DNA follows: TGTGCCAGCAGCCCACCCGGGACAGGGGAAGGAGGCAATCAGCCCCAGCATTTT. Translated: CASSPPGTGEGGNQPQHF.